This TCR beta chain was sequenced during a study of PD-1 blockade in classical Hodgkin lymphoma. Whole-study results and caveats: Reported findings placed baseline TCR diversity lower in newly diagnosed patients (compared with healthy donors).

Note on this clone: Its cognate antigen is unknown.

All the patients suffered relapse after autologous stem cell transplantation, and brentuximab vedotin exposure differed. Purification of CD4+ T cells from thawed PBMCs was performed via magnetic negative selection. Under best response, outcomes were complete response, partial response or progressive disease. The CDR3 covers 15 residues. The V gene's germline CDR1 is SGHNT and CDR2 YYREEE (reference sequence). Trimming took 6 bases from V and 3 from J; bases not matched to a gene: 10. The protocol was immunoSEQ multiplex PCR, while the TCRdb copy is restricted to in-frame clones and leaves out a portion. The profile shows about 15,000 clones, around four fifths of them singletons.

The receptor was derived from a human donor with classical Hodgkin lymphoma. The sample consisted of CD4+ T cells from blood, taken at baseline. This chain links TRBV5-4 with TRBJ2-3; 7 bases fit TRBD2. Here the CDR3 reads CASTLAGHGTDTQYF. DNA of the CDR3: TGTGCCAGCACCTTAGCGGGCCATGGGACAGATACGCAGTATTTT.